The 17 T cell receptor beta chains in this list originate from one sample, sequenced in a study of blood T cell repertoires in COVID-19. The method was immunoSEQ multiplex PCR; TCRdb's version includes in-frame clones alone and lacks a portion of them. This table holds fewer than 200,000 clones, 76% found once. The sample was peripheral blood. Receptors were obtained from a woman of 80 years or more with acute or convalescent COVID-19.

The chain carries TRBV29-1 and TRBJ1-1; TRBD1 agrees at 10 bases. This CDR3 comprises 15 residues. The V gene end was trimmed by 8 bases and the J gene end by 1 base; junction bases not matched to a gene: 10. Germline CDR1 SQVTM, CDR2 ANQGSEA. The CDR3 sequence: CSTLDRGRGNTEAFF. The DNA of the CDR3 is TGCAGCACTCTTGACAGGGGGCGGGGGAACACTGAAGCTTTCTTT. The variable domain in full, completed from reference TRBV29-1 and TRBJ1-1, reads SAVISQKPSRDICQRGTSLTIQCQVDSQVTMMFWYRQQPGQSLTLIATANQGSEATYESGFVIDKFPISRPNLTFSTLTVSNMSPEDSSIYLCSTLDRGRGNTEAFFGQGTRLTVV.

V gene TRBV7-9 combines with J gene TRBJ1-4, with 8 nucleotides matching TRBD1. This CDR3 region has 14 residues. The ends lost 4 bases at V and 7 bases at J; junction bases unmatched: 5. Germline assignment: CDR1 SEHNR and CDR2 FQNEAQ (reference sequence). Here the CDR3 reads CASSSTGGGEKLFF. As DNA, the CDR3 is TGTGCCAGCAGCTCTACAGGGGGTGGTGAAAAACTGTTTTTT.

The chain carries TRBV4-1 and TRBJ1-5; TRBD1 matches 7 bases. CDR3 length equals 15 residues. J was trimmed by 5 bases and V by 0 bases; bases with no gene match: 4. In germline, CDR1 is MGHRA, CDR2 YSYEKL. The CDR3 spells CASSQEATGDQPQHF. The CDR3 DNA is TGCGCCAGCAGCCAAGAAGCCACAGGGGATCAGCCCCAGCATTTT.

The J gene is TRBJ1-1, the V gene TRBV3-1 (or the pseudogene TRBV3-2); unclear D gene. Looked up from germline, CDR1 is LGHDT and CDR2 is YNNKEL (reference sequence). Trimming stripped 0 bases from V and 1 base from J, with 9 bases between. The CDR3 has 15 amino acids. The CDR3 DNA follows: TGTGCCAGCAGCCAAGAAATTGGGCGGAACACTGAAGCTTTCTTT. It encodes CASSQEIGRNTEAFF.

This sequence joins TRBV27 and TRBJ2-2; 9 bases map to TRBD2. V dropped 7 bases and J dropped 6; count of bases not matched to a gene: 9. Germline-derived CDR1 and CDR2 are MNHEY and SMNVEV (reference sequence). This CDR3 spans 15 amino acids. The CDR3 nucleotides are TGTGCCAGCAAGCCCGTGGCGGGGGGGCCCGGGGAGCTGTTTTTT. It specifies CASKPVAGGPGELFF.

The chain employs TRBV21-1 and TRBJ1-5; the listed D gene, TRBD1, was not tested against the DNA. TRBV21-1 is an annotated pseudogene. This CDR3 has 14 amino acids. CDR3 coding DNA: TGTGCCAGCAGCCTGGACACCCAGAATCAGCCCCAGCATTTT. It translates to CASSLDTQNQPQHF.

This clone was counted between two and nine times. This sequence joins TRBV6-5 and TRBJ1-2; D is perhaps TRBD1 (6 bases). Germline loops: CDR1 MNHEY, CDR2 SVGAGI. The CDR3 is 16 residues long. The V gene lost 3 bases and the J gene lost 4 bases, with 18 bases spanning the gap. The CDR3 region has the DNA TGTGCCAGCAGTTATTCATCAGGGCTAGGGGGCTATGGCTACACCTTC. Translating gives CASSYSSGLGGYGYTF.

This chain uses TRBV3-1 (or the pseudogene TRBV3-2) with TRBJ1-5; 10 nucleotides align to TRBD1. The CDR3 sequence is 16 residues long. CDR1 and CDR2 from the germline V gene are LGHDT and YNNKEL (reference sequence). The V gene end was trimmed by 4 bases and the J gene end by 3 bases; junction bases not matched to a gene: 6. CDR3 region: CASSLGTGAVNQPQHF. CDR3 bases: TGTGCCAGCAGCCTCGGGACAGGGGCCGTCAATCAGCCCCAGCATTTT.

The rearrangement uses TRBV6-5 and TRBJ2-7, with a possible D match to TRBD1 (6 bases). Per germline, CDR1 MNHEY and CDR2 SVGAGI. V lost 6 bases and J lost 1, with 13 bases in between. The CDR3 is 14 residues long. The CDR3 region has the DNA TGTGCCAGCAGAACCTCCAGGGGTTCCTACGAGCAGTACTTC. It translates to CASRTSRGSYEQYF.

V gene TRBV15 combines with J gene TRBJ1-2; 9 bases are shared with TRBD1. Germline CDR1 LNHNV, CDR2 YYDKDF (reference sequence). V trimming: 3 bases; J trimming: 5 bases; junction bases outside the gene matches: 7. The CDR3 runs to 15 residues. The CDR3 protein is CATSSSDRGKYGYTF. CDR3 in DNA: TGTGCCACCAGCAGCTCGGACAGGGGAAAATATGGCTACACCTTC.

This rearrangement joins TRBV9 to TRBJ2-1, with a possible D match to TRBD2 (6 bases). Germline CDR1 and CDR2: SGDLS and YYNGEE. Deletions cut 6 bases from V and 5 bases from J, with 15 bases between. The CDR3 extends over 14 amino acids. CDR3 sequence: CASTSRGWDNEQFF. CDR3 nucleotide sequence: TGTGCCAGCACTTCCCGGGGGTGGGACAATGAGCAGTTCTTC. Looking up the rest from reference TRBV9 and TRBJ2-1 gives the full variable domain: DSGVTQTPKHLITATGQRVTLRCSPRSGDLSVYWYQQSLDQGLQFLIQYYNGEERAKGNILERFSAQQFPDLHSELNLSSLELGDSALYFCASTSRGWDNEQFFGPGTRLTVL.

A single count supports this clone. The rearrangement joins TRBV9 to TRBJ2-3; 14 bases map to TRBD2. Germline CDR1 SGDLS, CDR2 YYNGEE. The length of the CDR3 is 18 residues. With 0 bases clipped from V and 6 bases from J, the junction kept 9 bases outside the gene matches. The CDR3, as DNA: TGTGCCAGCAGCGTAGCTGTTGGGACTAGCGGGGGTTCGGATACGCAGTATTTT. Amino acid sequence: CASSVAVGTSGGSDTQYF.

V usage is TRBV6-5 and J usage is TRBJ2-1; 10 bases align to TRBD2. The ends lost 4 bases at V and 6 bases at J; junction bases unmatched: 6. Germline CDR1 MNHEY, CDR2 SVGAGI. The CDR3 contains 15 residues. In nucleotides, the CDR3 is TGTGCCAGCAGTTCTAGCGGGAGCAGGGTCAATGAGCAGTTCTTC. This translates into CASSSSGSRVNEQFF.

The V call is TRBV9, the J call TRBJ2-3, with D possibly matching TRBD1 (6 bases). Germline CDR1 reads SGDLS; CDR2 reads YYNGEE. The CDR3 covers 17 residues. Trimming took off 4 bases at V and 2 bases at J, with 20 bases between the two ends. CDR3 sequence reads: CASSPPTGSPTTDTQYF. For the CDR3, the DNA is TGTGCCAGCAGCCCACCGACAGGATCCCCGACCACAGATACGCAGTATTTT.

The chain recombines TRBV19 with TRBJ2-6, with D hard to call. V lost 6 bases and J 0 bases, leaving 9 bases between the germline ends. CDR1 is LNHDA, CDR2 SQIVND, per germline (reference sequence). The CDR3 runs to 15 residues. CDR3 loop: CASSPPRSGANVLTF. The CDR3 nucleotides are TGTGCCAGTAGCCCTCCGCGCTCTGGGGCCAACGTCCTGACTTTC.

The chain joins TRBV10-1 to TRBJ1-5; TRBD1 might be the D (6 bases). V was cut by 6 bases and J by 4 bases, with 22 bases left in between. Germline V gene lookup returns CDR1 WNHNN and CDR2 SYGVQD (reference sequence). The CDR3 contains 17 residues. The CDR3 region has the DNA TGCGCCAGCAGGGACAGTCAGCCTGATAAGGAGAATCAGCCCCAGCATTTT. Translating it yields CASRDSQPDKENQPQHF.

The rearrangement links TRBV5-4 to TRBJ1-2; TRBD1 is a possible D gene (6 bases). This CDR3 has 16 amino acids. Germline V gene sequence: CDR1 SGHNT, CDR2 YYREEE (reference sequence). Trimming took 0 bases from V and 3 from J, leaving 15 bases between them. DNA for the CDR3: TGTGCCAGCAGCTTGGGAGTAACAGGGTGGGACTATGGCTACACCTTC. It yields the protein CASSLGVTGWDYGYTF.